This entry concerns a single T cell receptor beta chain. Antigen specificity is unknown. TCRdb's copy holds only in-frame clones and misses some; the assay was immunoSEQ multiplex PCR. The sample yields roughly 43,000 clones, roughly 93% seen once. The data were taken from a study of cytomegalovirus exposure and HLA in healthy donors. Study-level points and caveats: The authors listed some 150 TCR beta chains as cytomegalovirus-associated.

The germline gives CDR1 MNHEY, CDR2 SMNVEV (reference sequence). Trimming stripped 5 bases from V and 2 bases from J, with 9 bases between. This CDR3 region has 13 residues. The chain couples TRBV27 to TRBJ1-1; D possibly corresponds to TRBD1 (6 bases). The TCR originated in a woman aged 18-29 years in good health and CMV-seronegative. The specimen was PBMCs. The CDR3 reads CASSAGANTEAFF. Here the CDR3 DNA reads TGTGCCAGCAGTGCAGGGGCTAACACTGAAGCTTTCTTT.